These T cell receptor beta chains were read from a single sample in a study of cytomegalovirus exposure and HLA in healthy donors. Only in-frame clones appear in the TCRdb table, and some are missing; sequencing was by immunoSEQ multiplex PCR. This table holds roughly 74,000 clones, around 78% found once. The sample taken for sequencing was PBMCs. The receptors derive from a middle-aged man in good health and CMV-seronegative. CDR3s include the opening cysteine and the closing phenylalanine or tryptophan. D genes are given only for firm matches. Clone size is shown for a subset of rows, as once, few, many or a class of expanded clone.

TRBV29-1	TRBD1	TRBJ1-2	few	CSVGQGANYGYTF	TGCAGCGTTGGACAGGGAGCCAACTATGGCTACACCTTC
TRBV4-1	NA	TRBJ2-3	NA	CASSQTFPLSTDTQYF	TGCGCCAGCAGCCAAACATTTCCGTTAAGCACAGATACGCAGTATTTT
TRBV5-8	NA	TRBJ1-2	NA	CASRGRVNYGYTF	TGTGCCAGCAGGGGCAGGGTCAACTATGGCTACACCTTC
TRBV5-1	NA	TRBJ2-1	once	CASSLSGDGYNEQFF	TGCGCCAGCAGCTTGTCGGGAGATGGGTACAATGAGCAGTTCTTC
TRBV14	NA	TRBJ2-5	NA	CASSQSLTRERQTQYF	TGTGCCAGCAGCCAGTCCTTAACACGGGAGAGGCAGACCCAGTACTTC
TRBV28	NA	TRBJ1-4	NA	CASRLRGGSNEKLFF	TGTGCCAGCAGACTCAGGGGAGGGTCTAATGAAAAACTGTTTTTT
TRBV25-1	NA	TRBJ2-7	NA	CASSEQGGAYEQYF	TGTGCCAGCAGTGAACAGGGGGGTGCCTACGAGCAGTACTTC
TRBV27	TRBD1	TRBJ1-4	NA	CASSHTKRQGELLNNEKLFF	TGTGCCAGCAGCCATACAAAACGACAGGGCGAACTACTAAATAATGAAAAACTGTTTTTT
TRBV9	NA	TRBJ1-1	NA	CASSDNRNTEAFF	TGTGCCAGCAGTGATAACAGGAACACTGAAGCTTTCTTT
TRBV7-3	NA	TRBJ1-3	NA	CASSPTGGGGGNTIYF	TGTGCCAGCAGCCCAACCGGGGGGGGCGGTGGAAACACCATATATTTT
TRBV2	NA	TRBJ1-1	NA	CASRDSPGGGVEAFF	TGTGCCAGCAGGGACTCTCCGGGGGGCGGGGTTGAAGCTTTCTTT
TRBV11-2	TRBD2	TRBJ2-7	NA	CASSLEAGGEQYF	TGTGCCAGCAGCTTAGAGGCGGGAGGCGAGCAGTACTTC
TRBV5-1	NA	TRBJ2-5	NA	CASETGRNGETQYF	TGCGCCAGCGAGACAGGGAGGAACGGGGAGACCCAGTACTTC
TRBV9	NA	TRBJ1-2	NA	CASSVASGSDGYTF	TGTGCCAGCAGCGTAGCTTCGGGGAGCGATGGCTACACCTTC
TRBV4-1	TRBD1	TRBJ2-7	NA	CASSQKGGTGGDEQYF	TGCGCCAGCAGCCAAAAAGGCGGGACAGGGGGCGACGAGCAGTACTTC
TRBV10-1	TRBD2	TRBJ2-3	few	CASSGSRTSGRSGTDTQYF	TGCGCCAGCAGTGGGTCCAGGACTAGCGGGAGAAGTGGGACAGATACGCAGTATTTT
TRBV5-1	NA	TRBJ2-7	NA	CASSLVQGQNYEQYF	TGCGCCAGCAGCTTGGTCCAGGGCCAAAACTACGAGCAGTACTTC
TRBV19	NA	TRBJ1-3	few	CASGSESGNTIYF	TGTGCCAGCGGGTCAGAATCCGGAAACACCATATATTTT
TRBV7-8	TRBD2	TRBJ2-3	NA	CASSPGLAGVTDTQYF	TGTGCCAGCAGCCCCGGACTAGCGGGAGTAACAGATACGCAGTATTTT
TRBV5-1	NA	TRBJ1-4	NA	CASSLSTGTTNEKLFF	TGCGCCAGCAGCTTGTCAACAGGGACAACTAATGAAAAACTGTTTTTT
TRBV19	TRBD2	TRBJ2-1	NA	CASSPRGLAGNEQFF	TGTGCCAGTAGTCCCCGGGGACTAGCGGGCAATGAGCAGTTCTTC
TRBV6-1	NA	TRBJ2-4	NA	CASSEALGGKNIQYF	TGTGCCAGCAGTGAAGCCCTAGGGGGAAAAAACATTCAGTACTTC
TRBV5-4	TRBD1	TRBJ1-2	few	CASSFPGQGAFGYTF	TGTGCCAGCAGCTTCCCGGGACAGGGGGCTTTCGGCTACACCTTC
TRBV29-1	NA	TRBJ2-3	NA	CSVGRDRVDTQYF	TGCAGCGTTGGGCGGGACCGAGTAGATACGCAGTATTTT
TRBV6-4	NA	TRBJ2-5	few	CASSLIKGETQYF	TGTGCCAGCAGCCTAATTAAGGGGGAGACCCAGTACTTC
TRBV28	NA	TRBJ2-3	NA	CASSFPGKDTQYF	TGTGCCAGCAGTTTTCCGGGAAAGGATACGCAGTATTTT
TRBV11-3	NA	TRBJ2-6	medium-sized	CASSLATRQGLSGANVLTF	TGTGCCAGCAGCTTAGCCACCCGGCAGGGGCTTTCTGGGGCCAACGTCCTGACTTTC
TRBV5-4	NA	TRBJ1-2	few	CASSSPDFLPNYGYTF	TGTGCCAGCAGCTCACCAGACTTCCTCCCTAACTATGGCTACACCTTC
TRBV2	TRBD2	TRBJ2-1	NA	CASSEDLSGYNEQFF	TGTGCCAGCAGTGAAGACCTTAGCGGGTACAATGAGCAGTTCTTC